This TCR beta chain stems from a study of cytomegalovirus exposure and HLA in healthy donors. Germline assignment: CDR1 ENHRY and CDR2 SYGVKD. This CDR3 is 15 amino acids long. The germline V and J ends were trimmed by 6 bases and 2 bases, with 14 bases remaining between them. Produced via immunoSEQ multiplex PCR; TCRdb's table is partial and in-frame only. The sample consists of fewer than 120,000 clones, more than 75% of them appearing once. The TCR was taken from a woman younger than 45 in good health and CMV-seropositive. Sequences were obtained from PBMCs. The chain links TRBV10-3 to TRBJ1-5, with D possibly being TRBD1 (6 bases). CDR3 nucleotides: TGTGCCATCAGCGCCGGACAGATTGGCAATCAGCCCCAGCATTTT. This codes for CAISAGQIGNQPQHF.